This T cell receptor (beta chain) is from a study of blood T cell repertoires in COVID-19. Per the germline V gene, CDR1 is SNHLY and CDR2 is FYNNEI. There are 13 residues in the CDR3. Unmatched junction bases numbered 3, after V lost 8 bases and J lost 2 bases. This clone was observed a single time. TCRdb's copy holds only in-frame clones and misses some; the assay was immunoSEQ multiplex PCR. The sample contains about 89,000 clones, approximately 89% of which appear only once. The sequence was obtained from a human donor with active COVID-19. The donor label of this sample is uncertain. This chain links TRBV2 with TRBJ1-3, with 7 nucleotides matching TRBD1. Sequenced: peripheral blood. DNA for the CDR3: TGTGCCAGCCAACAGGGGACTGGAAACACCATATATTTT. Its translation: CASQQGTGNTIYF.